The 23 T cell receptor beta chains presented below share a single source sample, sequenced in a study of blood T cell repertoires in COVID-19. TCRdb's table, derived via immunoSEQ multiplex PCR, lists solely in-frame clones and lacks some. The sample holds about 390,000 clones, more than 75% seen once. Sequenced: peripheral blood. Receptor source: a woman in her sixties or seventies with COVID-19, enrolled during active disease.

This sequence joins TRBV2 and TRBJ1-1; tentatively, D is TRBD1 (6 bases). Looked up from germline, CDR1 is SNHLY and CDR2 is FYNNEI. V was cut by 6 bases and J by 6 bases, with 17 bases left in between. The CDR3 covers 14 residues. As DNA, the CDR3 is TGTGCCAGCAGCCCCCGAGGGGGTAGCCCTGAAGCTTTCTTT. Residues: CASSPRGGSPEAFF.

The J gene is TRBJ1-2, the V gene TRBV5-5; D remains unclear. CDR1 is SGHKS and CDR2 is YYEKEE in the germline V gene (reference sequence). The CDR3 runs 14 residues. V lost 2 bases and J lost 7, with 15 bases in between. CDR3 sequence (DNA): TGTGCCAGCAGCTTTCCCGGCCAGGCCGGTGGCTACACCTTC. It yields the protein CASSFPGQAGGYTF. Based on the CDR3 plus reference TRBV5-5 and TRBJ1-2, the full variable domain is DAGVTQSPTHLIKTRGQQVTLRCSPISGHKSVSWYQQVLGQGPQFIFQYYEKEERGRGNFPDRFSARQFPNYSSELNVNALLLGDSALYLCASSFPGQAGGYTFGSGTRLTVV.

V usage is TRBV10-2 and J usage is TRBJ1-1, with D tentatively TRBD1 (5 bases). CDR3 length equals 13 residues. The ends were cut back, 3 bases at V and 4 bases at J, with 9 bases in the middle. Germline V gives CDR1 WSHSY, CDR2 SAAADI. The CDR3 coding sequence is TGCGCCAGCAGTGACAGGGCCGGCACTGAAGCTTTCTTT. This sequence encodes CASSDRAGTEAFF.

The chain couples TRBV28 to TRBJ2-1; 9 bases are a match to TRBD1. CDR1 is MDHEN, CDR2 SYDVKM, per germline. There are 15 residues in the CDR3. V gave up 6 bases and J gave up 9 bases; unmatched junction bases: 12. CDR3 DNA: TGTGCCAGCAGAGACACAGGGGGCCGGGTGGGTGAGCAGTTCTTC. Translation gives CASRDTGGRVGEQFF. Together with reference TRBV28 and TRBJ2-1, the CDR3 gives the full variable domain: DVKVTQSSRYLVKRTGEKVFLECVQDMDHENMFWYRQDPGLGLRLIYFSYDVKMKEKGDIPEGYSVSREKKERFSLILESASTNQTSMYLCASRDTGGRVGEQFFGPGTRLTVL.

The chain employs TRBV24-1 and TRBJ1-2; TRBD1 matches 8 bases. The junction had 5 bases not matched to a gene; V was cut back by 5 bases and J by 7 bases. Germline assignment: CDR1 KGHDR and CDR2 SFDVKD. The CDR3 spans 13 residues. The chain's CDR3 is CATSAGGRSGYTF. For the CDR3, the DNA is TGTGCCACCAGTGCAGGGGGCAGGAGTGGCTACACCTTC.

The chain recombines TRBV15 with TRBJ2-4, with D hard to call. The CDR3 consists of 13 residues. CDR1 is LNHNV, CDR2 YYDKDF, per germline (reference sequence). V lost 5 bases, J lost 8 bases, and 13 bases lay in between. CDR3 protein: CATSHRSSDIQYF. The CDR3 nucleotides read TGTGCCACCAGCCACCGCTCATCGGACATTCAGTACTTC.

This chain links TRBV6-5 with TRBJ2-7; 9 bases are a match to TRBD1. Unmatched junction bases numbered 9, after V lost 6 bases and J lost 3 bases. The V gene's germline CDR1 is MNHEY and CDR2 SVGAGI. The CDR3 consists of 15 residues. The CDR3 reads CASRNHPGQGYEQYF. CDR3 in DNA: TGTGCCAGCAGGAATCATCCGGGACAGGGCTACGAGCAGTACTTC.

V gene TRBV2 combines with J gene TRBJ2-7; tentative D call: TRBD1 (6 bases). The V end lost 5 bases, the J end lost 0 bases, and 14 bases lay between the germline ends. CDR1 and CDR2 (germline): SNHLY, FYNNEI. The CDR3 consists of 15 residues. CDR3 loop: CASSPTGFISYEQYF. For the CDR3, the DNA is TGTGCCAGCAGTCCCACAGGGTTCATCTCCTACGAGCAGTACTTC. Full variable domain (outside the CDR3, taken from reference TRBV2 and TRBJ2-7): EPEVTQTPSHQVTQMGQEVILRCVPISNHLYFYWYRQILGQKVEFLVSFYNNEISEKSEIFDDQFSVERPDGSNFTLKIRSTKLEDSAMYFCASSPTGFISYEQYFGPGTRLTVT.

This chain joins TRBV11-2 and TRBJ2-1, with 9 bases identical to TRBD2. Germline CDR1 reads SGHAT; CDR2 reads FQNNGV. This CDR3 comprises 17 residues. After removal of 0 bases from V and 9 bases from J, the junction contained 12 bases not matched to a gene. This chain's CDR3 is CASSLEVIAGASFEQFF. Written as DNA, the CDR3 is TGTGCCAGCAGCTTAGAAGTCATAGCGGGGGCCTCTTTTGAGCAGTTCTTC. Full variable domain (remainder filled in from reference TRBV11-2 and TRBJ2-1): EAGVAQSPRYKIIEKRQSVAFWCNPISGHATLYWYQQILGQGPKLLIQFQNNGVVDDSQLPKDRFSAERLKGVDSTLKIQPAKLEDSAVYLCASSLEVIAGASFEQFFGPGTRLTVL.

The chain carries TRBV7-2 and TRBJ1-1; 9 positions agree with TRBD1. Germline assignment: CDR1 SGHTA and CDR2 FQGNSA. The V and J ends lost 4 bases and 4 bases, in that order; junction bases with no gene match: 1. CDR3 length equals 13 residues. CDR3 amino acids: CASSSGQGTEAFF. CDR3 bases: TGTGCCAGCAGCTCGGGACAGGGCACTGAAGCTTTCTTT.

The genes are TRBV5-5 and TRBJ1-1; 9 positions agree with TRBD1. V shed 5 bases and J 4 bases; nucleotides not matched to a gene: 6. In germline, CDR1 is SGHKS, CDR2 YYEKEE (reference sequence). The CDR3 is made up of 14 amino acids. This CDR3 is CASRHGQGSTEAFF. CDR3 nucleotides: TGTGCCAGCAGACACGGACAGGGGAGCACTGAAGCTTTCTTT.

V gene TRBV5-1 combines with J gene TRBJ1-1; D gene unclear. This CDR3 region has 13 residues. V was cut by 4 bases and J by 1 base, with 8 bases left in between. Germline CDR1 reads SGHRS; CDR2 reads YFSETQ. The CDR3 bases are TGCGCCAGCAGCCCCGCAGGGAACACTGAAGCTTTCTTT. Amino acids: CASSPAGNTEAFF.

The rearrangement links TRBV7-8 to TRBJ1-3, with a weak D call TRBD1 (6 bases). Trimming removed 2 bases from V and 0 bases from J, with 17 bases in between. Germline CDR1 SGHVS, CDR2 FQNEAQ. This CDR3 comprises 18 residues. CDR3 residues: CASSLPGVHSFSGNTIYF. Here the CDR3 DNA reads TGTGCCAGCAGCTTACCAGGGGTCCATTCCTTCTCTGGAAACACCATATATTTT.

The chain is built from TRBV25-1 and TRBJ2-2; a possible D gene is TRBD1 (6 bases). CDR1 is MGHDK and CDR2 is SYGVNS in the germline V gene. Between the trimmed V and J ends, which lost 3 bases and 4 bases, there was a span of 15 bases. The CDR3 length is 16 residues. The CDR3, as DNA: TGTGCCAGCAGTGATAGACAGGCCCCGAGCACCGGGGAGCTGTTTTTT. This sequence encodes CASSDRQAPSTGELFF.

The chain employs TRBV19 and TRBJ1-1; TRBD1 agrees at 7 bases. The CDR3 sequence is 14 residues long. Germline V gene data show CDR1 as LNHDA and CDR2 as SQIVND (reference sequence). Trimming took 6 bases from V and 4 from J; bases not matched to a gene: 8. The CDR3: CASRPDRVGTEAFF. DNA of the CDR3: TGTGCCAGTAGGCCAGACAGGGTGGGCACTGAAGCTTTCTTT.

This clone has just one count. The chain joins TRBV6-5 to TRBJ1-2; 9 positions match TRBD1. The CDR3 extends over 14 amino acids. The germline gives CDR1 MNHEY, CDR2 SVGAGI. Trimming cost V 5 bases and J 7 bases; bases outside gene matches: 8. The CDR3 nucleotides read TGTGCCAGCAGTCCCCGGGACAGGGAATCTGGCTACACCTTC. Translated: CASSPRDRESGYTF.

The chain combines TRBV6-8 with TRBJ1-4; possibly TRBD1 for D (6 bases). Germline V gene sequence: CDR1 MNHGY, CDR2 SAAAGT. The V gene lost 10 bases and the J gene lost 5 bases, with 23 bases spanning the gap. The CDR3 covers 16 residues. This chain's CDR3 is CATRGGGIRENEKLFF. DNA for the CDR3: TGTGCCACCCGGGGAGGGGGAATCCGGGAGAATGAAAAACTGTTTTTT.

The V call is TRBV12-3 or TRBV12-4, the J call TRBJ2-3; perhaps TRBD2 as D (6 bases). V lost 3 bases to trimming and J lost 7 bases, with 11 bases between them. This CDR3 has 13 residues. CDR3 DNA sequence: TGTGCCAGCAGTTTGCCGGGAGCTAATACGCAGTATTTT. Residues: CASSLPGANTQYF.

The V call is TRBV5-1, the J call TRBJ1-1; TRBD1 is a possible D gene (5 bases). The V gene lost 4 bases and the J gene lost 5 bases, with 12 bases spanning the gap. The CDR3 is 13 residues long. CDR1 is SGHRS, CDR2 YFSETQ, per germline. The CDR3 DNA reads as TGCGCCAGCAGCGGTCAGGAGGGGACTGAAGCTTTCTTT. Translation gives CASSGQEGTEAFF.

The V call is TRBV7-8, the J call TRBJ1-2, with D possibly TRBD1 on 6 matching bases. V was pared by 5 bases and J by 2 bases, with 18 bases between. The CDR3 runs 16 residues. CDR1 is SGHVS, CDR2 FQNEAQ, per germline. CDR3 sequence (DNA): TGTGCCAGCAGCGCTAGCGGGGGGGCAGGGAACTATGGCTACACCTTC. This codes for CASSASGGAGNYGYTF.

The V gene is TRBV10-1, the J gene TRBJ1-2, with D possibly TRBD1 on 5 matching bases. The germline V and J ends were trimmed by 4 bases and 5 bases, with 17 bases remaining between them. The CDR3 has 15 amino acids. Germline CDR1 WNHNN, CDR2 SYGVQD (reference sequence). CDR3 coding DNA: TGCGCCAGCAGTGTGAGGGAGGGGCGGAGGTATGGCTACACCTTC. Its protein is CASSVREGRRYGYTF.

The chain recombines TRBV5-1 with TRBJ2-5, with 16 nucleotides matching TRBD2. The germline V gene encodes CDR1 SGHRS and CDR2 YFSETQ. This CDR3 is built from 20 residues. Germline trimming cut 0 bases from V and 5 bases from J; bases unmatched to any gene: 13. The CDR3 coding sequence is TGCGCCAGCAGCTTGGGCCCCACCGGGACTAGCGGGGGGGCCAGGGAGACCCAGTACTTC. Translation: CASSLGPTGTSGGARETQYF.

The chain recombines TRBV3-1 (or the pseudogene TRBV3-2) with TRBJ2-1; 11 bases align to TRBD2. The CDR3 has 15 amino acids. Trimming cost V 5 bases and J 5 bases; bases outside gene matches: 5. CDR1 LGHDT and CDR2 YNNKEL come from the germline V gene (reference sequence). CDR3 in DNA: TGTGCCAGCAGCTATAGCGGGGGGGCCCACAATGAGCAGTTCTTC. Amino acid sequence: CASSYSGGAHNEQFF.